Each of the 5 T cell receptor beta chains below was sequenced from the same sample in a study of molecular identifiers for immune sequencing clone quantification. From the PCR reads, TCRdb called clonotypes with MiXCR, one entry per CDR3 protein. Of about half a million distinct CDR3 sequences listed, around 23% are singletons. Sequencing was done on a sample of naive CD8+ T cells from blood, with Jurkat cell RNA spiked in. As to subset: FACS-sorted CD8+CD4-CCR7+CD45RA+ naive T cells. These receptors all come from a human donor in good health. Some libraries in this study had Jurkat cell RNA spiked in.

Ten or more counts support this clonotype. This chain uses TRBV29-1 with TRBJ2-5; perhaps TRBD1 as D (5 bases). Germline CDR1 is SQVTM and CDR2 is ANQGSEA. With 1 base removed from V and 1 base from J, the gap between germline ends came to 13 bases. This CDR3 has 15 amino acids. CDR3 sequence: CSVEGTRTSQETQYF. As DNA, the CDR3 is TGCAGCGTTGAAGGAACTCGGACAAGCCAAGAGACCCAGTACTTC.

On this clonotype: Germline and junction disagree at one end, which may indicate a read error. The chain recombines TRBV4-3 with TRBJ1-4; 7 bases match TRBD1. Germline CDR1 LGHNA, CDR2 YSLEER. This CDR3 contains 20 residues. In DNA form, the CDR3 reads TGCGCCGGCAGCCAAGATCTTGGCAGGGGGTTCTATGGAACTAATGAAAAACTGTTTTTT. Amino acid sequence: CAGSQDLGRGFYGTNEKLFF.

On this clonotype itself: This sequence is one base from a far larger clone and is likely a read error. The conserved phenylalanine or tryptophan is not found at the CDR3 terminus, so this likely reflects a read error. V is TRBV28 and J is TRBJ1-5; the D is unclear. Deletions cut 3 bases from V and 6 bases from J, with 3 bases between. The length of the CDR3 is 11 residues. Germline V lookup: CDR1 MDHEN, CDR2 SYDVKM. The CDR3 is CASSLGQPQHL. The CDR3 DNA is TGTGCCAGCAGTTTGGGTCAGCCCCAGCATCTT.

At least ten counts were recorded for this clonotype. J is TRBJ2-1 and V is TRBV12-3 or TRBV12-4, with 7 bases matching TRBD2. V trimming: 5 bases; J trimming: 6 bases; junction bases outside the gene matches: 10. This CDR3 contains 15 residues. The CDR3 DNA sequence: TGTGCCAGCAGTCGCGGGGGACCCCAACCCAATGAGCAGTTCTTC. It encodes CASSRGGPQPNEQFF.

This clonotype showed up just a few times. CDR3 sequence: CASIKVDSNNEQFF. CDR3 DNA: TGTGCCAGCATTAAAGTGGACAGCAACAATGAGCAGTTCTTC. The gene calls are TRBV12-3 or TRBV12-4 and TRBJ2-1; a weak D match, TRBD1 (6 bases). The CDR3 extends over 14 amino acids. The V gene lost 7 bases and the J gene lost 5 bases, with 15 bases spanning the gap.